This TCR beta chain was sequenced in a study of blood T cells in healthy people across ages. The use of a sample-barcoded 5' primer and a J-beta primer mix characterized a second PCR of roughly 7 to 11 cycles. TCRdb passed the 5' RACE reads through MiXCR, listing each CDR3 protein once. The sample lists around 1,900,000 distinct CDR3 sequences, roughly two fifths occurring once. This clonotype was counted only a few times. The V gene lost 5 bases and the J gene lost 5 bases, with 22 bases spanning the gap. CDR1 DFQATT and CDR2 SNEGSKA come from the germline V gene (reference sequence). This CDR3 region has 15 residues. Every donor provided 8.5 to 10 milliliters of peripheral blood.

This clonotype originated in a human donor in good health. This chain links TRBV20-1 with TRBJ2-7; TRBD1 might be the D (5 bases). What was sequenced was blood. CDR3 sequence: CSASNPFAGRNEQYF. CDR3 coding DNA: TGCAGTGCTTCAAACCCCTTCGCAGGGCGAAACGAGCAGTACTTC.